The clone carrying this T cell receptor beta chain was seen a single time. Clones were sequenced by immunoSEQ multiplex PCR, and TCRdb holds only the in-frame ones, with some missing. Of 74,000 or so clones in the sample, more than 70% are singletons; the top ten hold under 2.5%. The sample is drawn from a study of OX40 agonist ivuxolimab in advanced cancers. This CDR3 spans 16 amino acids. Germline V gene data show CDR1 as SGHKS and CDR2 as YYEKEE (reference sequence). Trimming at V came to 4 bases and at J to 6 bases, leaving 7 bases not matched to a gene. Sequenced material: CD4+ or CD8+ T cells sorted from blood, taken in a trial of the OX40 agonist ivuxolimab. This TCR came from an adult with an advanced solid tumor such as melanoma, head and neck, liver or kidney cancer. J is TRBJ2-2 and V is TRBV5-5, with TRBD2 identical over 12 bases. The CDR3 DNA reads TGTGCCAGCAGCGCGACTAGCGGGAGCAAATCCGGGGAGCTGTTTTTT. Amino acids: CASSATSGSKSGELFF.